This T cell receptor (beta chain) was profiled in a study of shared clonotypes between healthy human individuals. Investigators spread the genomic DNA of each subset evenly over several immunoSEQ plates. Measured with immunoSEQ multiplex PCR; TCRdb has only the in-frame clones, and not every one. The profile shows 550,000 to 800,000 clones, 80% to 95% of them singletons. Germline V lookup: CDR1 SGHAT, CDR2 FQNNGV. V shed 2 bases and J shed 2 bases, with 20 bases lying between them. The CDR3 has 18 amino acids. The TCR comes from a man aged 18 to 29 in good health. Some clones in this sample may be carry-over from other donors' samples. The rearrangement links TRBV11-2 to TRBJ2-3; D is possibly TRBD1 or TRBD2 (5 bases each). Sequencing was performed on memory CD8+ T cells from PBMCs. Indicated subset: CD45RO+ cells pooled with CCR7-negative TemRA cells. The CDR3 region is CASSLSVGEQPFTDTQYF. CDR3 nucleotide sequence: TGTGCCAGCAGCTTATCAGTGGGGGAACAGCCATTCACAGATACGCAGTATTTT.